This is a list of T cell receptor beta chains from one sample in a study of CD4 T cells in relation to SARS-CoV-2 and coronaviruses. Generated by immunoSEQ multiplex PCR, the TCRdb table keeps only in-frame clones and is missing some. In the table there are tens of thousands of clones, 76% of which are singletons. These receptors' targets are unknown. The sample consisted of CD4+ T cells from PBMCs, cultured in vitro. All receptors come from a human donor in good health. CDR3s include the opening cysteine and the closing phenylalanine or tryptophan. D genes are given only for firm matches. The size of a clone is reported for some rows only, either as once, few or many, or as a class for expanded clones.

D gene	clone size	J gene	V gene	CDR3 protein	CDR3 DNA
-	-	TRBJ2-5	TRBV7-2	CASSLEATSKKTQYF	TGTGCCAGCAGCTTAGAAGCGACTAGTAAAAAGACCCAGTACTTC
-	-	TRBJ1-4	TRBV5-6	CASSRWRSTNEKLFF	TGTGCCAGCAGCCGCTGGAGGTCAACTAATGAAAAACTGTTTTTT
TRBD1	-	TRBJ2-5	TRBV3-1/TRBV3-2	CASSLGTGGETQYF	TGTGCCAGCAGCCTGGGGACAGGAGGAGAGACCCAGTACTTC
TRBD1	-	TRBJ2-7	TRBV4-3	CASSHNGRDRVPYEQYF	TGCGCCAGCAGCCACAACGGCCGGGACAGGGTCCCCTACGAGCAGTACTTC
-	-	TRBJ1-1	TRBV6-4	CASSGPWKGMNTEAFF	TGTGCCAGCAGTGGTCCCTGGAAGGGGATGAACACTGAAGCTTTCTTT
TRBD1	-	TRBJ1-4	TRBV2	CASSDEGAWEKLFF	TGTGCCAGCAGTGACGAGGGGGCGTGGGAAAAACTGTTTTTT
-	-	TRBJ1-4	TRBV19	CASSMTADGQGKLFF	TGTGCCAGTAGTATGACGGCCGACGGGCAGGGCAAACTGTTTTTT
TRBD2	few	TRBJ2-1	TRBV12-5	CASAPRGLAGNEQFF	TGTGCTAGTGCCCCTCGGGGTCTAGCGGGCAATGAGCAGTTCTTC
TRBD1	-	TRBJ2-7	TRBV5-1	CASSIAGTDSSYEQYF	TGCGCCAGCAGCATCGCCGGGACAGACAGCTCCTACGAGCAGTACTTC
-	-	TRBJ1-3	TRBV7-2	CASSPTGFGSGNTIYF	TGTGCCAGCAGCCCGACAGGATTTGGCTCTGGAAACACCATATATTTT
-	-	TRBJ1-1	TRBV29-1	CSVAASPNTEAFF	TGCAGCGTTGCGGCATCTCCGAACACTGAAGCTTTCTTT
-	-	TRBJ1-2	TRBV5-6	CASSVNYGYTF	TGTGCCAGCAGCGTGAACTATGGCTACACCTTC
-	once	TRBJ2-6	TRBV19	CASSLRDKSSGANVLTF	TGTGCCAGTAGTCTCCGGGACAAAAGCTCTGGGGCCAACGTCCTGACTTTC
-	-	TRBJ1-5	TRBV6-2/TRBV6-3	CASSSGQINQPQHF	TGTGCCAGCAGTTCAGGACAGATCAATCAGCCCCAGCATTTT
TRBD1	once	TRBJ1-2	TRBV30	CAWSTGGTDGYTF	TGTGCCTGGAGTACAGGGGGAACTGATGGCTACACCTTC
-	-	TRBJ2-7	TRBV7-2	CASSLGGGGSYEQYF	TGTGCCAGCAGCTTAGGAGGCGGAGGCTCCTACGAGCAGTACTTC
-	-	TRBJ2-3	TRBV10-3	CAIRSGGRADTQYF	TGTGCCATCAGGAGTGGAGGAAGAGCAGATACGCAGTATTTT
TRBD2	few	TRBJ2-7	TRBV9	CASSVDSGRFYEQYF	TGTGCCAGCAGCGTAGATAGCGGGAGATTCTACGAGCAGTACTTC
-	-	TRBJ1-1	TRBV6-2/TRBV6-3	CASSYSRDTEAFF	TGTGCCAGCAGTTACTCCAGGGACACTGAAGCTTTCTTT
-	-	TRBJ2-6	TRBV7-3	CASSLRGSSSGANVLTF	TGTGCCAGCAGCTTAAGGGGCTCATCCTCTGGGGCCAACGTCCTGACTTTC
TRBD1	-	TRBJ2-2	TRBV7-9	CASSYVRDSNTGELFF	TGTGCCAGCAGCTATGTTCGGGACAGCAACACCGGGGAGCTGTTTTTT
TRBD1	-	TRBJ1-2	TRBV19	CASSPPDRGYGYTF	TGTGCCAGTAGTCCCCCGGACAGGGGTTATGGCTACACCTTC
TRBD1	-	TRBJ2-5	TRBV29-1	CSVEQTGPETQYF	TGCAGCGTTGAGCAGACAGGGCCAGAGACCCAGTACTTC
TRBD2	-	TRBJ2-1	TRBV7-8	CASSFGTSGRGEQFF	TGTGCCAGCAGCTTCGGGACTAGCGGGAGAGGTGAGCAGTTCTTC
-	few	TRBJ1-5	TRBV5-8	CASSHVTVNSGPQHF	TGTGCCAGCAGTCATGTGACGGTAAATTCCGGGCCCCAGCATTTT
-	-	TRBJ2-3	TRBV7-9	CASSSAAHTQYF	TGTGCCAGCAGCTCCGCTGCCCATACGCAGTATTTT
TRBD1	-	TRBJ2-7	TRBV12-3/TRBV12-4	CASSRDRLYEQYF	TGTGCCAGCAGTAGGGACAGGTTGTACGAGCAGTACTTC
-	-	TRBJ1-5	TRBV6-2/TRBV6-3	CASSYGTHNQPQHF	TGTGCCAGCAGTTACGGGACACACAATCAGCCCCAGCATTTT
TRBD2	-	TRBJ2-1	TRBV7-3	CASSSGTSPLNEQFF	TGTGCCAGCAGCTCCGGGACTAGCCCCCTCAATGAGCAGTTCTTC